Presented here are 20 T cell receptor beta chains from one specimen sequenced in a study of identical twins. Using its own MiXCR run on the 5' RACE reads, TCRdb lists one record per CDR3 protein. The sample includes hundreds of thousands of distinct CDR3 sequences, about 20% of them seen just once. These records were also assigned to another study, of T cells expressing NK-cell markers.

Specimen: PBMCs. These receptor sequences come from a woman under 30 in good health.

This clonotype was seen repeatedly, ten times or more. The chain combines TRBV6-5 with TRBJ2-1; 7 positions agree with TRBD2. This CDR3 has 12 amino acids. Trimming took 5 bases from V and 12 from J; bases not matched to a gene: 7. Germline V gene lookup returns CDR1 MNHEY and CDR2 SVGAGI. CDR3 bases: TGTGCCAGCAGTCTTCGGGGGGTCGGGCAGTTCTTC. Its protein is CASSLRGVGQFF.

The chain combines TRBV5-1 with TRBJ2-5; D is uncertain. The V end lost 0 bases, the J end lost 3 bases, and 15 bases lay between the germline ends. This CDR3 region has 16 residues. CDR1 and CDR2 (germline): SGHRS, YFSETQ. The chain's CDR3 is CASSLADWAGEETQYF. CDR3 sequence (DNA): TGCGCCAGCAGCTTGGCCGATTGGGCAGGTGAAGAGACCCAGTACTTC.

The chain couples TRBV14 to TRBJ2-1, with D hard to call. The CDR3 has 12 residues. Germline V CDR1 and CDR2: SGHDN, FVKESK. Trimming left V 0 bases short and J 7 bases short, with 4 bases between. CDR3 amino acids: CASSQEANEQFF. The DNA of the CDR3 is TGTGCCAGCAGCCAAGAGGCGAATGAGCAGTTCTTC.

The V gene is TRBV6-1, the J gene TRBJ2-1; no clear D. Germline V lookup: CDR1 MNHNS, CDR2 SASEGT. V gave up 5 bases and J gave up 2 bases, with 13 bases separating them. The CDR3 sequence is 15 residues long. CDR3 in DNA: TGTGCCAGCAGTAGGGCGCATTCCGCCTACAATGAGCAGTTCTTC. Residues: CASSRAHSAYNEQFF.

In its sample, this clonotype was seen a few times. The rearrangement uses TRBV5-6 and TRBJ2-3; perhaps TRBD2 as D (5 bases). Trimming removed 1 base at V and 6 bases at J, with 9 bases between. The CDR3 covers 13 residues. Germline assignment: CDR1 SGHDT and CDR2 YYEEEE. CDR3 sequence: CASSLNEGDTQYF. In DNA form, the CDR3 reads TGTGCCAGCAGCTTGAATGAGGGCGATACGCAGTATTTT.

The CDR3 sequence is CSARDKAVYTGELFF. CDR3 coding DNA: TGCAGTGCTAGAGATAAGGCAGTTTACACCGGGGAGCTGTTTTTT. The chain carries TRBV20-1 and TRBJ2-2; D not resolved. The CDR3 is 15 amino acids. Trimming took off 0 bases at V and 3 bases at J, with 11 bases between the two ends. Per germline, CDR1 DFQATT and CDR2 SNEGSKA (reference sequence).

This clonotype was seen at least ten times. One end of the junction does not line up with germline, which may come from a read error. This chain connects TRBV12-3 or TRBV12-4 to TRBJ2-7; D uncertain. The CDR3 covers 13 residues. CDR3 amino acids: CASSLNRAYEQYF. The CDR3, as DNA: TGCGCCAGCAGCTTGAACAGAGCCTACGAGCAGTACTTC.

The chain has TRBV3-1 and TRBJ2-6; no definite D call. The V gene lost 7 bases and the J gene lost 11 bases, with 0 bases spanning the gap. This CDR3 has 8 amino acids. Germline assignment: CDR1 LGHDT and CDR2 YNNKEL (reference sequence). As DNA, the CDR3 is TGTGCCAGCAACGTCCTGACTTTC. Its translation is CASNVLTF. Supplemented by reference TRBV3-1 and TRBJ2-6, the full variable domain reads DTAVSQTPKYLVTQMGNDKSIKCEQNLGHDTMYWYKQDSKKFLKIMFSYNNKELIINETVPNRFSPKSPDKAHLNLHINSLELGDSAVYFCASNVLTFGAGSRLTVL.

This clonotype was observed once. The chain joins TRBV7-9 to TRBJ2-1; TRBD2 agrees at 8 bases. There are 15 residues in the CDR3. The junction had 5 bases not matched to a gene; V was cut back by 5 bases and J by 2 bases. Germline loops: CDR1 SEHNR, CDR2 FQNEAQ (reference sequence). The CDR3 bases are TGTGCCAGCAGCGACGGGCGGGGGGCCTACAATGAGCAGTTCTTC. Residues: CASSDGRGAYNEQFF.

Written as DNA, the CDR3 is TGTGCCAGCAGCCCCCTTTTTAGCGGTAAGAATGAGCAGTTCTTC. This gives the protein CASSPLFSGKNEQFF. The chain joins TRBV7-2 to TRBJ2-1, with a possible D match to TRBD2 (6 bases). This CDR3 contains 15 residues. The germline V and J ends were trimmed by 5 bases and 7 bases, with 18 bases remaining between them. Germline CDR1 SGHTA, CDR2 FQGNSA. Combining the CDR3 with reference TRBV7-2 and TRBJ2-1 gives the whole variable domain GAGVSQSPSNKVTEKGKDVELRCDPISGHTALYWYRQSLGQGLEFLIYFQGNSAPDKSGLPSDRFSAERTGGSVSTLTIQRTQQEDSAVYLCASSPLFSGKNEQFFGPGTRLTVL.

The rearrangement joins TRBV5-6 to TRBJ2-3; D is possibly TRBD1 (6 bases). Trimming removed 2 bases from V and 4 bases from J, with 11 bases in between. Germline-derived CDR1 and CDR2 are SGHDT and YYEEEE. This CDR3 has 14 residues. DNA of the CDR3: TGTGCCAGCAGCTTCCAACAGGGCCCAGATACGCAGTATTTT. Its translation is CASSFQQGPDTQYF.

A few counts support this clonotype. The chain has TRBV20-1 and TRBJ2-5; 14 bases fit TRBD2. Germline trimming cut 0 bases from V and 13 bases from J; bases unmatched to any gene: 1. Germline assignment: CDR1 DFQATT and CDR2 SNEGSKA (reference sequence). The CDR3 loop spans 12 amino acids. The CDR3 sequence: CSARDGLAGGYF. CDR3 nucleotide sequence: TGCAGTGCTAGAGACGGACTAGCGGGGGGGTACTTC.

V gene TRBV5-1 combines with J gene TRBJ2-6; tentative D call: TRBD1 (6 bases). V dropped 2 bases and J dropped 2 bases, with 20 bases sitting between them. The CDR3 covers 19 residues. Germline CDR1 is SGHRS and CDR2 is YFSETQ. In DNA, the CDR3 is TGCGCCAGCAGCTTCTACTCCACAGGGTATTCTCCTGGGGCCAACGTCCTGACTTTC. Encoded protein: CASSFYSTGYSPGANVLTF.

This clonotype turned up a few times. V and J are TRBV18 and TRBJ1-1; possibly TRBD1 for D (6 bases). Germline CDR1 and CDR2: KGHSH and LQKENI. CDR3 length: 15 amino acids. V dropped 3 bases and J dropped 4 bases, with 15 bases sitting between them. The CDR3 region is CASSPQQGGGTEAFF. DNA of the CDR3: TGTGCCAGCTCACCGCAACAGGGCGGGGGCACTGAAGCTTTCTTT. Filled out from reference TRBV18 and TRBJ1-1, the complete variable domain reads NAGVMQNPRHLVRRRGQEARLRCSPMKGHSHVYWYRQLPEEGLKFMVYLQKENIIDESGMPKERFSAEFPKEGPSILRIQQVVRGDSAAYFCASSPQQGGGTEAFFGQGTRLTVV.

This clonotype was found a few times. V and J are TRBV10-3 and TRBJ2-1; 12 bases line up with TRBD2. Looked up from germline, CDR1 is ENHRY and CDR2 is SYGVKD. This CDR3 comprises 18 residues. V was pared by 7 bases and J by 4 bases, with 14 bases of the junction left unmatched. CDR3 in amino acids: CAIKQTSGRIGTYNEQFF. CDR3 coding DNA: TGTGCCATCAAACAGACTAGCGGGAGAATCGGCACATACAATGAGCAGTTCTTC.

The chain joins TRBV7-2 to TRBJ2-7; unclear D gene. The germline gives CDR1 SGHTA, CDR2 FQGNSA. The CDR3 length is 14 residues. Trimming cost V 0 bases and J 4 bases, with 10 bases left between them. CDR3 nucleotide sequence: TGTGCCAGCAGCTTAGCATATCAAATTTACGAGCAGTACTTC. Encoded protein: CASSLAYQIYEQYF.

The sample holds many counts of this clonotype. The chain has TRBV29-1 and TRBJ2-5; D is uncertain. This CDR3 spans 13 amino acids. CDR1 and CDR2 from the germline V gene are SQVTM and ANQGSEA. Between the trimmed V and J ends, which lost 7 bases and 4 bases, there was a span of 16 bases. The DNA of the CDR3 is TGCAGCGCTTCGCCCCAAACCGGAGAGACCCAGTACTTC. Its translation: CSASPQTGETQYF.

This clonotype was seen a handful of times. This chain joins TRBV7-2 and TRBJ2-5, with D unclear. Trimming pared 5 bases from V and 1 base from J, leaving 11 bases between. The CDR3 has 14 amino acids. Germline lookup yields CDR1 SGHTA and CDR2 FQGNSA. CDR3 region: CASSVSSSQETQYF. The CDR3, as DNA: TGTGCCAGCAGCGTCAGTAGTTCCCAAGAGACCCAGTACTTC.

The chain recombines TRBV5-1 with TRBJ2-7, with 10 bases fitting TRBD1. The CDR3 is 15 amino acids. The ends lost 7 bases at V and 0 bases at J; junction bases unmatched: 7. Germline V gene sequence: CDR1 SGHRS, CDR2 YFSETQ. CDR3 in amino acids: CASRLRTGGSYEQYF. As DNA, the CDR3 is TGCGCCAGCCGACTTCGGACAGGGGGCTCCTACGAGCAGTACTTC.

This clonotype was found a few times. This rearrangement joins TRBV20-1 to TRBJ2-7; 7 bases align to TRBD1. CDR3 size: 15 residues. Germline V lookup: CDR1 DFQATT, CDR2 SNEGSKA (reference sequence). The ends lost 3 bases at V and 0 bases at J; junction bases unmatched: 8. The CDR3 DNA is TGCAGTGCTAGGAGGGGGCGTAGCCTCTCCTACGAGCAGTACTTC. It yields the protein CSARRGRSLSYEQYF.